Listed below are T cell receptor beta chains from one sample, sequenced in a study of blood T cell repertoires in COVID-19. The table came from immunoSEQ multiplex PCR; TCRdb's copy has only in-frame clones and leaves some out. The sample shows tens of thousands of clones, roughly 90% of them seen only once. Sequencing used peripheral blood. These receptors were obtained from a human donor in a cohort sampled during active COVID-19. The CDR3 runs from the conserved cysteine through the conserved F or W. Clone size is given for some rows only: seen once, a few or many times, or a class if the clone is expanded.

J	V	size	CDR3
TRBJ2-1	TRBV10-3	-	CAISGTSGLSYNEQFF
TRBJ1-1	TRBV2	-	CASSSLWNTEAFF
TRBJ2-1	TRBV5-1	-	CASSLGIAESNEQFF
TRBJ1-5	TRBV6-6	-	CASTHLAQRGQPQHF
TRBJ1-2	TRBV28	-	CASSVTGHNYGYTF
TRBJ1-5	TRBV9	-	CASSGAGINQPQHF
TRBJ1-1	TRBV30	-	CAWSVRLGDTEAFF
TRBJ2-1	TRBV7-8	-	CASSLTGQGGYNEQFF
TRBJ2-7	TRBV5-6	-	CASSSVSSVSSYEQYF
TRBJ2-1	TRBV5-4	-	CASSLGLGGSYNEQFF
TRBJ2-1	TRBV25-1	-	CASSPQGVEQFF
TRBJ2-3	TRBV28	few	CASSSTGSGTDTQYF
TRBJ1-1	TRBV14	-	CASSQDGWSPLNTEAFF
TRBJ1-3	TRBV6-6	-	CASPGPGNTIYF
TRBJ2-2	TRBV5-6	-	CASSLNPAGGGELFF
TRBJ1-5	TRBV3-1/TRBV3-2	few	CASSQDGGTGNNQPQHF
TRBJ2-1	TRBV4-2	-	CASSQLAGRVGNEQFF
TRBJ2-7	TRBV7-3	-	CASSLICRSAYEQYF
TRBJ2-7	TRBV2	-	CASSDQGPYEQYF
TRBJ2-1	TRBV12-3/TRBV12-4	once	CASSFSSYNEQFF
TRBJ1-5	TRBV19	few	CASSIATGISNQPQHF
TRBJ1-1	TRBV6-5	once	CASSYQTEAFF
TRBJ2-5	TRBV9	-	CASSVGSGRLSGQETQYF
TRBJ2-5	TRBV28	-	CASSLQTLPNPQETQYF
TRBJ2-3	TRBV7-2	once	CASSLDFLAGYTTDTQYF
TRBJ2-1	TRBV11-2	-	CASSLGLAGPNEQFF
TRBJ2-1	TRBV9	-	CASSVTGGPNNEQFF
TRBJ1-5	TRBV28	-	CASSLRGNSNQPQHF
TRBJ1-1	TRBV30	few	CGGTGRTEAFF
TRBJ2-7	TRBV11-1	-	CASSPQYGEQYF
TRBJ2-1	TRBV28	-	CASAPLGETYNEQFF
TRBJ2-5	TRBV28	-	CASSSRGGSGRYPQYF
TRBJ2-1	TRBV9	-	CASSVTSSGGMGEQFF
TRBJ2-1	TRBV28	-	CASSHDGTGANEQFF
TRBJ1-2	TRBV7-3	-	CASSSAVGDGYTF